The clone carrying this TCR beta chain was picked up many times. Its antigen is still unknown. This CDR3 spans 14 amino acids. In germline, CDR1 is MDHEN, CDR2 SYDVKM. Trimming took 6 bases from V and 10 from J; bases not matched to a gene: 6. The record originates from a study of identical twins. Findings and caveats of the study: Out-of-frame alpha sequences shared by twins showed excess low generation probability.

TCRdb independently ran MiXCR on the 5' RACE reads; one entry per CDR3 protein. This sample has some 600,000 distinct CDR3 sequences, with around 7.5% found just once. This sample was shared with a second study, whose subject was yellow fever vaccine responses in identical twins.

The clonotype comes from a woman between 18 and 30 years old in good health. Source material: PBMCs. V usage is TRBV28 and J usage is TRBJ1-6, with 10 bases that match TRBD1. The CDR3 loop reads CASSTGTGDSPLHF. CDR3 sequence (DNA): TGTGCCAGCAGCACCGGGACAGGGGACTCACCCCTCCACTTT.